Following are 25 T cell receptor beta chains from one sample sequenced in a study of shared clonotypes between healthy human individuals (dated by TCRdb to between 2020 and 2021). Library creation used the immunoSEQ multiplex PCR assay. Entries here come from immuneACCESS through TCRdb and include only in-frame sequences with V and J called. Some clones fail to appear in such tables; in the studies checked, an unresolved V gene covers under half of the shortfall, and the cause of the remainder is unknown. The sample data list hundreds of thousands of clones, and around 92% of these were observed just once. Jointly, the top ten make up approximately 25% of the sample. For the CD8 naive samples, CD45RO-negative cells were positively selected for CCR7, yielding a CD45RA+CCR7+ population from which TemRA cells were excluded. The sample comprised naive CD8+ T cells sorted from blood. The cell subset or site tag for this specimen amounts to: CD45RA+CCR7+. The source of these receptors is a man between 25 and 39 years old in good health.

The chain carries TRBV29-1 and TRBJ2-7; 13 bases are a match to TRBD2. Germline CDR1 reads SQVTM; CDR2 reads ANQGSEA. This CDR3 has 14 residues. The J segment lost 5 bases and the V segment lost 7 bases, leaving 8 bases of the junction unmatched. This CDR3 reads CSAELAGGSHEQYF. The CDR3 coding sequence is TGCAGCGCCGAACTAGCGGGAGGGAGCCACGAGCAGTACTTC.

The sample holds one count of this clone. The V and J genes are TRBV29-1 and TRBJ2-2; 7 nucleotides line up with TRBD2. The CDR3 has 15 amino acids. The junction had 11 bases not matched to a gene; V was cut back by 6 bases and J by 4 bases. CDR1 SQVTM and CDR2 ANQGSEA come from the germline V gene. The CDR3 DNA reads as TGCAGCGTGACAATCAGCGGGACCTTCACCGGGGAGCTGTTTTTT. Translation: CSVTISGTFTGELFF.

V gene TRBV27 combines with J gene TRBJ2-7; 10 nucleotides match TRBD1. V lost 3 bases, J lost 6 bases, and 8 bases stayed unmatched. Per germline, CDR1 MNHEY and CDR2 SMNVEV (reference sequence). The CDR3 is 15 residues long. CDR3 in amino acids: CASSFISGQGPEQYF. The CDR3 nucleotides read TGTGCCAGCAGTTTCATCTCGGGACAGGGGCCCGAGCAGTACTTC.

This sequence joins TRBV28 and TRBJ1-5, with D tentatively TRBD1 (5 bases). Germline CDR1 reads MDHEN; CDR2 reads SYDVKM. Trimming took off 6 bases at V and 8 bases at J, with 17 bases between the two ends. This CDR3 has 14 amino acids. DNA for the CDR3: TGTGCCAGCAGCCCCCCGGACATAAGGAAGCCCCAGCATTTT. This encodes CASSPPDIRKPQHF. The full variable domain, its missing parts supplied by reference TRBV28 and TRBJ1-5, is DVKVTQSSRYLVKRTGEKVFLECVQDMDHENMFWYRQDPGLGLRLIYFSYDVKMKEKGDIPEGYSVSREKKERFSLILESASTNQTSMYLCASSPPDIRKPQHFGDGTRLSIL.

The chain is built from TRBV27 and TRBJ1-1; D unclear. The CDR3 covers 15 residues. V was trimmed by 9 bases and J by 0 bases, leaving 17 bases between them. Germline CDR1 reads MNHEY; CDR2 reads SMNVEV (reference sequence). CDR3 loop: CASREFSGLNTEAFF. The CDR3 nucleotides read TGTGCCAGTAGGGAGTTCTCGGGTCTGAACACTGAAGCTTTCTTT.

J is TRBJ2-7 and V is TRBV5-4, with D tentatively TRBD1 (5 bases). The V gene's germline CDR1 is SGHNT and CDR2 YYREEE (reference sequence). Trimming stripped 4 bases from V and 1 base from J, with 12 bases between. This CDR3 is built from 14 residues. CDR3 nucleotide sequence: TGTGCCAGCAGCCCGACAGTTGGGTCCTACGAGCAGTACTTC. Translating it yields CASSPTVGSYEQYF.

This clone was recorded only once. V usage is TRBV2 and J usage is TRBJ2-1; TRBD2 matches 10 bases. CDR3 size: 15 residues. After removal of 6 bases from V and 5 bases from J, the junction contained 7 bases not matched to a gene. CDR1 is SNHLY and CDR2 is FYNNEI in the germline V gene. The CDR3 sequence is CASRNSGRGDNEQFF. For the CDR3, the DNA is TGTGCCAGCAGAAACAGCGGGAGGGGCGACAATGAGCAGTTCTTC.

V and J are TRBV9 and TRBJ1-3; D gene uncertain. CDR1 is SGDLS, CDR2 YYNGEE, per germline. Trimming pared 0 bases from V and 4 bases from J, leaving 11 bases between. The CDR3 is 15 residues long. In DNA, the CDR3 is TGTGCCAGCAGCGTAGGAGAAGTGACGGGAAACACCATATATTTT. This codes for CASSVGEVTGNTIYF.

Here the CDR3 DNA reads TGTGCCTGGAGTTCATACCGTGTTGGGACAGGGAGTTCCCCCGCCCTGCACACCGGGGAGCTGTTTTTT. Residues: CAWSSYRVGTGSSPALHTGELFF. This chain uses TRBV30 with TRBJ2-2, with 9 positions matching TRBD1. The CDR3 consists of 23 residues. Germline trimming cut 2 bases from V and 3 bases from J; bases unmatched to any gene: 28. In germline, CDR1 is GTSNPN, CDR2 SVGIG (reference sequence).

V is TRBV28 and J is TRBJ1-1; no firm D call. The CDR3 is made up of 13 amino acids. Trimming removed 8 bases at V and 3 bases at J, with 13 bases between. From germline, CDR1 is MDHEN and CDR2 SYDVKM. CDR3 in amino acids: CASAGGGDTEAFF. The CDR3 DNA is TGTGCCAGCGCCGGTGGAGGCGACACTGAAGCTTTCTTT.

This clone was picked up one time. This sequence joins TRBV5-5 and TRBJ2-1; the match to TRBD1 covers 10 bases. The CDR3 has 14 amino acids. Germline trimming cut 4 bases from V and 7 bases from J; bases unmatched to any gene: 5. Germline CDR1 reads SGHKS; CDR2 reads YYEKEE (reference sequence). The CDR3 DNA sequence: TGTGCCAGCAGCGACGACAGGGGGCTGAATGAGCAGTTCTTC. It specifies CASSDDRGLNEQFF.

CDR3 residues: CASSLRDSSFYEQYF. CDR3 in DNA: TGTGCCAGCAGCCTCCGGGACAGCTCATTCTACGAGCAGTACTTC. The chain uses TRBV7-8 and TRBJ2-7, with 7 bases that match TRBD1. V lost 5 bases, J lost 3 bases, and 10 bases stayed unmatched. CDR1 is SGHVS and CDR2 is FQNEAQ in the germline V gene. CDR3 length equals 15 residues.

The rearrangement uses TRBV5-4 and TRBJ2-1; D is possibly TRBD2 (6 bases). V dropped 4 bases and J dropped 9 bases, with 11 bases sitting between them. CDR3 length equals 12 residues. Germline V gene data show CDR1 as SGHNT and CDR2 as YYREEE (reference sequence). CDR3 sequence (DNA): TGTGCCAGCAGCCCCTCGGGGGTTGAGCAGTTCTTC. Its protein product is CASSPSGVEQFF.

This clone was counted only a few times. As DNA, the CDR3 is TGTGCCAGCTCATCGGACAGGGGTGGTCAGCCCCAGCATTTT. Its protein is CASSSDRGGQPQHF. The chain employs TRBV18 and TRBJ1-5; TRBD1 agrees at 9 bases. With 5 bases clipped from V and 6 bases from J, the junction kept 5 bases outside the gene matches. The CDR3 is made up of 14 amino acids. Germline V gene lookup returns CDR1 KGHSH and CDR2 LQKENI.

As concerns this clone: Within the sample, other DNA sequences also encode this same CDR3. The genes are TRBV7-6 and TRBJ2-2, with D possibly being TRBD1 or TRBD2 (5 bases each). V was trimmed by 0 bases and J by 3 bases, leaving 5 bases between them. Germline V gene sequence: CDR1 SGHVS, CDR2 FNYEAQ. The CDR3 runs to 14 residues. The CDR3 loop reads CASSLAGDTGELFF. CDR3 coding DNA: TGTGCCAGCAGCTTAGCGGGGGACACCGGGGAGCTGTTTTTT.

This clone was picked up one time. The chain has TRBV7-9 and TRBJ2-1, with D tentatively TRBD1 or TRBD2 (6 bases each). CDR1 and CDR2 from the germline V gene are SEHNR and FQNEAQ (reference sequence). The CDR3 runs 15 residues. V lost 2 bases to trimming and J lost 7 bases, with 15 bases between them. The DNA of the CDR3 is TGTGCCAGCAGCTTATTCGGGGGCCCGTCAAATGAGCAGTTCTTC. Protein product: CASSLFGGPSNEQFF.

This chain links TRBV29-1 with TRBJ1-1; the D is unclear. The V gene's germline CDR1 is SQVTM and CDR2 ANQGSEA. Trimming took off 5 bases at V and 0 bases at J, with 13 bases between the two ends. CDR3 length: 14 residues. This chain's CDR3 is CSVRHRTVNTEAFF. The CDR3, as DNA: TGCAGCGTTCGACATCGGACGGTGAACACTGAAGCTTTCTTT.

The chain is built from TRBV7-9 and TRBJ2-7; weak D call: TRBD1 (5 bases). Looked up from germline, CDR1 is SEHNR and CDR2 is FQNEAQ (reference sequence). The CDR3 has 15 residues. V lost 0 bases and J lost 3, with 12 bases in between. CDR3 coding DNA: TGTGCCAGCAGCTTAGCTCCCGGACACATCTACGAGCAGTACTTC. This translates into CASSLAPGHIYEQYF.

This clone has a single count. The chain carries TRBV7-6 and TRBJ2-1, with 9 bases matching TRBD1. Germline loops: CDR1 SGHVS, CDR2 FNYEAQ. J gave up 0 bases and V 2 bases, and 11 bases lay outside the gene matches. The CDR3 has 19 amino acids. This chain's CDR3 is CASSLRTGERRSSYNEQFF. CDR3 in DNA: TGTGCCAGCAGCTTAAGGACAGGGGAACGGAGGAGCTCCTACAATGAGCAGTTCTTC.

The chain has TRBV19 and TRBJ2-1, with 11 bases that match TRBD2. V shed 5 bases, J shed 1 base, and the junction held 7 bases outside the gene matches. CDR1 and CDR2 (germline): LNHDA, SQIVND (reference sequence). The CDR3 totals 17 residues. CDR3 sequence reads: CASSPDLAGGSYNEQFF. The CDR3 region has the DNA TGTGCCAGTAGTCCGGACCTAGCGGGAGGATCCTACAATGAGCAGTTCTTC.

The V call is TRBV19, the J call TRBJ2-1, with no clear D. The CDR3 extends over 13 amino acids. Deletions cut 10 bases from V and 2 bases from J, with 12 bases between. CDR1 and CDR2 (germline): LNHDA, SQIVND (reference sequence). CDR3 nucleotide sequence: TGTGCCACCGCGGAACACGCCTACAATGAGCAGTTCTTC. Its translation: CATAEHAYNEQFF.

This clone was detected a few times. J is TRBJ2-7 and V is TRBV27; 8 nucleotides agree with TRBD1. Germline values: CDR1 MNHEY, CDR2 SMNVEV (reference sequence). The CDR3 has 14 residues. V was clipped by 5 bases and J by 1 base; unmatched bases: 4. The CDR3: CASSPQGASYEQYF. In nucleotides, the CDR3 is TGTGCCAGCAGTCCTCAGGGGGCTTCCTACGAGCAGTACTTC.

The chain couples TRBV7-3 to TRBJ2-1; unclear D gene. Germline assignment: CDR1 SGHTA and CDR2 FQGTGA. Trimming shortened V by 1 base and J by 8 bases, and 9 bases separated the two germline ends. The CDR3 totals 13 residues. The CDR3 region is CASSLNLFDEQFF. Here the CDR3 DNA reads TGTGCCAGCAGCTTAAACCTCTTCGATGAGCAGTTCTTC. The variable domain in full, with the rest retrieved from reference TRBV7-3 and TRBJ2-1, is GAGVSQTPSNKVTEKGKYVELRCDPISGHTALYWYRQSLGQGPEFLIYFQGTGAADDSGLPNDRFFAVRPEGSVSTLKIQRTERGDSAVYLCASSLNLFDEQFFGPGTRLTVL.

This clone was detected once. The J gene is TRBJ2-1, the V gene TRBV12-5; TRBD2 agrees at 7 bases. Germline V gives CDR1 LGHNT, CDR2 FRNRAP. The CDR3 is 14 residues long. V was pared by 6 bases and J by 2 bases, with 4 bases of the junction left unmatched. The CDR3 reads CASGRAGPYNEQFF. DNA for the CDR3: TGTGCTAGTGGGCGAGCGGGACCCTACAATGAGCAGTTCTTC.

The CDR3 sequence: CASSLDLSFDREDTGELFF. CDR3 sequence (DNA): TGTGCCAGCAGCTTAGATCTGTCTTTCGACAGGGAGGACACCGGGGAGCTGTTTTTT. The gene calls are TRBV11-2 and TRBJ2-2; perhaps TRBD1 as D (7 bases). The CDR3 contains 19 residues. With 0 bases removed from V and 3 bases from J, the gap between germline ends came to 20 bases. Germline V gene lookup returns CDR1 SGHAT and CDR2 FQNNGV. Drawing the rest from reference TRBV11-2 and TRBJ2-2, the complete variable domain is EAGVAQSPRYKIIEKRQSVAFWCNPISGHATLYWYQQILGQGPKLLIQFQNNGVVDDSQLPKDRFSAERLKGVDSTLKIQPAKLEDSAVYLCASSLDLSFDREDTGELFFGEGSRLTVL.